This T cell receptor (beta chain) was sequenced for a study of cytomegalovirus exposure and HLA in healthy donors (TCRdb year 2017). Regarding the research as a whole: According to an earlier analysis of around 600 of the donors, some 180 million T cells yielded over 100 million unique TCR beta sequences and 276 Gb of sequence data. Donor age, sex, ethnicity and CMV serostatus were compiled together with the repertoire data. High-throughput TCR immunosequencing, statistical association of individual TCRs with disease status, and machine learning were combined to predict cytomegalovirus infection status. Both class I and class II loci were covered by HLA typing, at four-digit resolution. To study patterns of TCR occurrence, a later analysis re-analyzed previously published TCR beta repertoires from 666 donors and added high-resolution HLA genotyping. About 300 gigabases of sequencing data and roughly 90 million unique TCR sequences were included in an early release covering about 700 HLA-typed donors. On average, around 240,000 unique TCR beta nucleotide sequences were sequenced per donor among 350 to 400 genotyped donors of the cohort, with about 17% of those sequences being non-productive. A later genetic analysis used genome-wide SNP genotypes for about three fifths of the 666 donors, treating that subset as a discovery cohort. Along with the approximately 700-subject first cohort, a separate validation cohort of about 110 different subjects was used. Every repertoire in the discovery cohort had been generated on one and the same sequencing platform. Typing coverage differed by locus: A, B, C, DRB1 and DQB1 were typed in about 620-640 donors, DQA1 in about 500, DPA1 in some 610, and DPB1 in approximately 450. The aim of the study was to test whether cataloging public T cell receptors could identify signatures of past pathogen exposure. Because of strong linkage in the cohort, five DR-DQ haplotypes were treated as single units for association and clustering. Of the roughly 400 genotyped donors, approximately 82% fell in the genetic ancestry cluster associated with self-reported Caucasian donors. The later analysis used no new phenotypic data to find candidate immune exposures, relying instead on TCR beta sequences and their occurrence across donors. Using immunosequencing, the study profiled T cell repertoires from approximately 700 subjects and related those repertoires to cytomegalovirus serostatus. To decide whether each TCR beta V gene segment behaved as functional or pseudogenic, an earlier analysis of several hundred of the donors relied on high-throughput TCR beta sequencing. General study outcomes and caveats: According to a later analysis, most CMV-associated TCR beta chains appeared to be HLA-restricted, and the HLA associations seemed to be driven largely by CMV exposure. Strong co-occurrence of HLA alleles, especially DR and DQ, made assigning TCR associations to individual alleles difficult. V-gene and J-gene trimming of TCR beta chains was associated with a missense DCLRE1C variant in a later genetic analysis, and the association was replicated in an independent cohort. The cohort was sequenced for TCR beta chains only, and without alpha or paired-chain data the features that could be detected were limited. According to a later analysis, parvovirus B19, influenza, CMV and Epstein-Barr virus appeared linked to several top co-occurrence clusters. In a later analysis, the rate of TCR association differed among HLA loci, with DRB1 alleles having the most associated TCRs and HLA-C alleles having the fewest. Because counts were too low, about 15 rarely observed V segments, including chromosome 9 orphons, were left out of the earlier analysis of 587 of the donors. Some IMGT-functional V segments, including TRBV6-2 and TRBV6-3, could not be distinguished by the 87-base-pair reads and were therefore excluded. Most TCR sequences were seen in very few donors, while some public TCRs were found in many individuals. For the cohort, immune exposure information was limited to CMV serostatus. In a later analysis, HLA-associated TCR beta chains showed more clonal expansion and lower generation probabilities than non-associated chains that were equally common. It was suggested by the authors that the approach could potentially be generalized to other disease states and immunological phenotypes. A later genetic analysis reported fewer N-insertions in productive TCRs among donors in an Asian-associated ancestry cluster than the roughly 700-donor mean. A group of highly shared sequence variants was considered likely to be a technical artifact of the sequencing pipeline. In vitro tests confirmed that a few of the cytomegalovirus-associated TCR beta chains recognize cytomegalovirus antigens. Cytomegalovirus status was reported to be diagnosed by the classifier with high specificity and sensitivity in both the original and validation cohorts. At a false discovery rate of 0.05, a later analysis linked under 20,000 TCR beta sequences to specific HLA alleles. Roughly uniform sequencing depth across donors was assumed in presence/absence analyses, although this assumption may not hold. HLA typing was unavailable for some donors at each locus, so association tests used only the typed subset. A further reported finding was that TCR beta sequences accurately predicted the HLA-A and HLA-B alleles for most subjects in the first cohort. A total of 164 TCR beta chains were listed by the study as associated with cytomegalovirus. Correlated functional status among segregating V segments might reflect linkage disequilibrium, but an unknown experimental factor could not be ruled out. Broadly in line with IMGT annotations, most TCR beta V segments showed up in productive rearrangements about 87% or about 30% of the time in an earlier analysis of some 590 of the donors.

The library was made by the immunoSEQ multiplex PCR assay. A mixture of 60 forward primers for TCR Vbeta segments and 13 reverse primers for TCR Jbeta segments was used in the multiplex PCR. The CDR3 region of rearranged TCR beta genes was amplified from genomic DNA by a multiplex PCR assay. On the Illumina HiSeq System, the amplified TCR beta libraries were sequenced as 87-base-pair reads. The paper's data handling went like this. A later analysis counted about 80 million unique TCR beta chains across the 550 to 800 repertoires, and some 11 million of these chains were shared by at least two donors. To remove PCR and sequencing errors, raw reads were error-corrected and collapsed into unique sequences using a nearest-neighbor algorithm that merged closely related sequences. To assign V, D and J gene segments, CDR3 sequences were aligned to IMGT reference sequences. For a sequence to be retained, a match of at least six nucleotides was required to both a V gene segment and a J gene segment. A rearrangement counted as productive if the CDR3 had no stop codons and remained in frame with V and J, and every other rearrangement counted as non-productive. Following IMGT convention, CDR3 was defined as the stretch from the second conserved V-encoded cysteine up to the conserved J-encoded phenylalanine. In an earlier analysis of around 600 of the donors, sequences lacking an unambiguous match to a single V gene segment were excluded. In an earlier analysis of approximately 550 of the donors, V segments were called functional above 56.7% productive rearrangements and were called segregating when the between-donor standard deviation exceeded 5%. A statistical classification framework was built for diagnosing cytomegalovirus status from the catalog of TCR beta chain sequences. In a later analysis, TCR nucleotide sequences were compared against IMGT/GENE-DB human TR gene sequences so that V and J genes could be assigned. A later analysis assigned CDR3 sequences and most-parsimonious VDJ recombination scenarios with the TCRdist pipeline. A later analysis defined each TCR beta chain by its CDR3 amino acid sequence plus V-gene family, and excluded reads lacking a unique V-gene family. In a later analysis, fewer than 600 highly shared, low-generation-probability nucleotide sequences were removed to address suspected cross-contamination and a sequencing artifact. For each public chain, a later analysis derived a clonal expansion index from normalized ranks of inferred template counts within each repertoire. A later analysis computed generation probabilities with a VDJ recombination model fitted to out-of-frame rearrangements, and checked the results against IGoR. A later analysis scored TCR-TCR, TCR-HLA and TCR-CMV co-occurrence with hypergeometric tests, applying a repertoire-size bias correction to TCR pairs. In a later analysis, false discovery rates were estimated by permuting HLA or CMV assignments 20 times. In a later analysis, co-occurring TCRs were grouped using DBSCAN, and TCRdist sequence similarity was added for clustering within HLA-allele-positive subsets. Repertoires with fewer than 30,000 or more than 120,000 public chains were left out of co-occurrence clustering, as were five repertoires with anomalous nucleotide sharing. TCRdb took this table from immuneACCESS and kept in-frame rearrangements with V and J called. Such tables lack part of the clones; where checked against another copy, unresolved V genes explain under half of the gap, and the rest is unexplained. D and trimming were read from the DNA, whereas the V and J calls and clone size are those reported in that table. This sample lists around 170,000 clones; around 80% were detected once. Over 2% of the sample is held by the ten biggest clonotypes.

The cohort consisted of 650 to 850 healthy bone marrow donors. At the time of sampling, every cohort member was nominally healthy, though immune exposures that went unrecorded were likely present. The donor tested CMV seropositive and was one of the 289 seropositive cohort members. A peripheral blood sample was provided by each donor, and peripheral blood mononuclear cells were used for TCR beta sequencing. Genomic DNA extraction from the blood cell samples was performed with the Qiagen DNeasy Blood Extraction Kit. The junction shows trimming of 4 bases on V and 1 base on J, and the gene matches do not reach 3 bases of it. The CDR3 runs 15 amino acids, cysteine and phenylalanine included. Just CDR3 DNA is preserved here, 45 bases in frame from base 1. Regarding this clone: Its cognate antigen has yet to be identified. No base-level quality is on record; no much larger clone is a single base apart.

Recombination linked TRBV23-1 to TRBJ2-2; TRBD1 lines up with 7 middle nucleotides. TRBV23-1 qualifies as an ORF whose function is uncertain. This receptor was taken from a woman in her twenties or thirties in good health and CMV-seropositive. Sample: PBMCs. Read as DNA, the sequence is TGCGCCAGCAGTCGGAGACAGGGGAACACCGGGGAGCTGTTTTTT. Its protein product is CASSRRQGNTGELFF.